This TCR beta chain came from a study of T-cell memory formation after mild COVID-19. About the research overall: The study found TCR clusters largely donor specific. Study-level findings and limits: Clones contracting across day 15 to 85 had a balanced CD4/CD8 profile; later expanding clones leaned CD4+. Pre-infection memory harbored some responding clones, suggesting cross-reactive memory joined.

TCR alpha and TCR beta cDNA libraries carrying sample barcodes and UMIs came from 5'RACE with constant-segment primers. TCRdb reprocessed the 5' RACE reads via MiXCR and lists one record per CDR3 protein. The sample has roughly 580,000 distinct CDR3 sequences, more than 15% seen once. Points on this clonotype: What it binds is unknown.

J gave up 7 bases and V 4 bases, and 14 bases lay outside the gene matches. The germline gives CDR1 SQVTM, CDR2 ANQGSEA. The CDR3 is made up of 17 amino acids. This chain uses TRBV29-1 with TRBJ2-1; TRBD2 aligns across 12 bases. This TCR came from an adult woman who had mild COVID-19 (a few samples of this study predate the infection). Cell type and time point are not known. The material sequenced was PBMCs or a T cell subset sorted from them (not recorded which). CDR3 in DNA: TGCAGCGTTGTTCCTAGCGGGAGGGCCCCTGATACGAATGAGCAGTTCTTC. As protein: CSVVPSGRAPDTNEQFF.